A single T cell receptor (beta chain) is shown here with its context. Its antigen is unidentified. The authors' processing: Junction-only sequences without quality scores were provided by ImmunoSEQ, so filtering was different. This table comes from immunoSEQ multiplex PCR, and its TCRdb copy is limited to in-frame clones, with some not included. V and J calls and clone size are given by that table; D and trimming were obtained from the DNA. The table has a few hundred thousand clones, roughly 97% seen once. The data were obtained in a study of shared clonotypes between healthy human individuals. Study details: Each donor's CD4 naive and CD4 memory cells filled three plates apiece, CD8 naive two, and CD8 memory one.

The V gene end was trimmed by 6 bases and the J gene end by 5 bases; junction bases not matched to a gene: 7. The CDR3 length is 14 residues. Germline values: CDR1 MDHEN, CDR2 SYDVKM. Study-level findings and limits: Sampling involved blood alone; tissue repertoires likely differ. Clonotypes shared by all four sorted-subset donors had higher generation probabilities than non-shared clonotypes.

Source material: naive CD4+ T cells sorted from blood. This sample's subset: CD45RA+ positively selected. The clonotype originates from a woman in her twenties or thirties in good health. The chain recombines TRBV28 with TRBJ1-1; 9 bases match TRBD1. This CDR3 reads CASRTGQGRTEAFF. The CDR3 nucleotides are TGTGCCAGCAGGACGGGACAGGGTCGGACTGAAGCTTTCTTT.